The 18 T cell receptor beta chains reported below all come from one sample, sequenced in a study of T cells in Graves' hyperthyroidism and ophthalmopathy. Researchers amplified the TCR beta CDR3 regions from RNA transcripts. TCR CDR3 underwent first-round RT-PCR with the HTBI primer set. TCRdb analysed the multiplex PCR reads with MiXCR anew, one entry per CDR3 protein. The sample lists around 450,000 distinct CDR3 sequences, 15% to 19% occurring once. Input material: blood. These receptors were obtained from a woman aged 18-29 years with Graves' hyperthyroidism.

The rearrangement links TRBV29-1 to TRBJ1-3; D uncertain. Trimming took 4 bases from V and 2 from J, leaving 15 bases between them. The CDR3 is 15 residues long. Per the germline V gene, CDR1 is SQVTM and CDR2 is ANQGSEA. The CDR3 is CSVVVARGPGNTIYF. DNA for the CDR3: TGCAGCGTTGTAGTCGCCCGAGGTCCTGGAAACACCATATATTTT. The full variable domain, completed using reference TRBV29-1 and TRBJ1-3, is SAVISQKPSRDICQRGTSLTIQCQVDSQVTMMFWYRQQPGQSLTLIATANQGSEATYESGFVIDKFPISRPNLTFSTLTVSNMSPEDSSIYLCSVVVARGPGNTIYFGEGSWLTVV.

The CDR3 spells CASTLGGTSGRGGETQYF. The CDR3 region has the DNA TGTGCCAGCACCCTCGGGGGGACTAGCGGGAGAGGCGGAGAGACCCAGTACTTC. The rearrangement uses TRBV6-1 and TRBJ2-5; 14 bases match TRBD2. Germline loops: CDR1 MNHNS, CDR2 SASEGT. V shed 7 bases, J shed 4 bases, and the junction held 14 bases outside the gene matches. This CDR3 is built from 18 residues.

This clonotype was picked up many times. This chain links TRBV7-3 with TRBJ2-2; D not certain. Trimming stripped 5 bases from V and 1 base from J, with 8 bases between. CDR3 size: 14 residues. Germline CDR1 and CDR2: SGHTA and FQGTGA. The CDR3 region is CASSVQKNTGELFF. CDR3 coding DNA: TGTGCCAGCAGCGTACAGAAGAACACCGGGGAGCTGTTTTTT. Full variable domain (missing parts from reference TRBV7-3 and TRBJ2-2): GAGVSQTPSNKVTEKGKYVELRCDPISGHTALYWYRQSLGQGPEFLIYFQGTGAADDSGLPNDRFFAVRPEGSVSTLKIQRTERGDSAVYLCASSVQKNTGELFFGEGSRLTVL.

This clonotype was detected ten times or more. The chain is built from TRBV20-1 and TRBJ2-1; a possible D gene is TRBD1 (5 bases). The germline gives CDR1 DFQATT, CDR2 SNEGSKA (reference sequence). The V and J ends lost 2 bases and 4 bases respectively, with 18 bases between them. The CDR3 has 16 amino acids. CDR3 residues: CSARSFGAGLYNEQFF. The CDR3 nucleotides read TGCAGTGCTAGAAGTTTCGGAGCAGGGTTATACAATGAGCAGTTCTTC.

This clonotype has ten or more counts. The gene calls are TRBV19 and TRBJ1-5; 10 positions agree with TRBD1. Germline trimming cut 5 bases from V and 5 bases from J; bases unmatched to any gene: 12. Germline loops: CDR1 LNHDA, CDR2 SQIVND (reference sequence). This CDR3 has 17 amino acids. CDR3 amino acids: CASSYRDRGGGYQPQHF. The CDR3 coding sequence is TGTGCCAGTAGTTACCGGGACAGGGGAGGAGGCTATCAGCCCCAGCATTTT.

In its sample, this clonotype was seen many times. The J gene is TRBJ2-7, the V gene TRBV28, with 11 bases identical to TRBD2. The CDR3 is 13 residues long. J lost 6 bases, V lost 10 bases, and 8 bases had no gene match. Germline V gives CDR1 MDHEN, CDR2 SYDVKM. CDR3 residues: CATLAGGLFEQYF. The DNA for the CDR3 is TGTGCCACCTTAGCGGGGGGGCTTTTCGAGCAGTACTTC.

CDR3 residues: CASSLELQTGGRNTEAFF. CDR3 DNA sequence: TGTGCCAGCAGCTTAGAGCTTCAGACAGGGGGCAGGAACACTGAAGCTTTCTTT. The rearrangement uses TRBV11-3 and TRBJ1-1; 10 bases line up with TRBD1. Germline-derived CDR1 and CDR2 are SGHNT and YENEEA. After removal of 0 bases from V and 1 base from J, the junction contained 8 bases not matched to a gene. This CDR3 contains 18 residues.

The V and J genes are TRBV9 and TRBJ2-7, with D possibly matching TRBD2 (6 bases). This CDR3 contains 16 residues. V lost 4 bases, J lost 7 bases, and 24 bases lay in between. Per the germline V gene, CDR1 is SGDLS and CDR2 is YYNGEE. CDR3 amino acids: CASSPHPSDAPWEQYF. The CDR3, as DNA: TGTGCCAGCAGCCCCCACCCTAGCGATGCTCCCTGGGAGCAGTACTTC.

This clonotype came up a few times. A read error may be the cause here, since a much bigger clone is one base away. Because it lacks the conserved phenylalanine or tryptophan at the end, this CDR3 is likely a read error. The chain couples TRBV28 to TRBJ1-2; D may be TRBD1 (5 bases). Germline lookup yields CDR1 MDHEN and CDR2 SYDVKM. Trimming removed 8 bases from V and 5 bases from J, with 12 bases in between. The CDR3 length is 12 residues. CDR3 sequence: CASGPGGYGYTL. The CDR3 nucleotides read TGTGCCAGCGGGCCGGGGGGTTATGGCTACACCCTC.

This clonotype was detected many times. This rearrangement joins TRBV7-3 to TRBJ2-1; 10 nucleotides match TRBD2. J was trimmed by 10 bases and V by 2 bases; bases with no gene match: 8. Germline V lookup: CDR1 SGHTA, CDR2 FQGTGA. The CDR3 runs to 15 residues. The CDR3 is CASSLFRAGGREQFF. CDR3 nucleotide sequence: TGTGCCAGCAGCTTATTCCGAGCGGGAGGGCGGGAGCAGTTCTTC.

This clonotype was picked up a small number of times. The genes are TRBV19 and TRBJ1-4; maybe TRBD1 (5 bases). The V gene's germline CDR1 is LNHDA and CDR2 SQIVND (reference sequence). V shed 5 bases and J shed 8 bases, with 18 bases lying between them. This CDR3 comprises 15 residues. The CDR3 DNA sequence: TGTGCCAGTAGTCCCCGACAAAACAAGGGGGAAAAACTGTTTTTT. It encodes CASSPRQNKGEKLFF.

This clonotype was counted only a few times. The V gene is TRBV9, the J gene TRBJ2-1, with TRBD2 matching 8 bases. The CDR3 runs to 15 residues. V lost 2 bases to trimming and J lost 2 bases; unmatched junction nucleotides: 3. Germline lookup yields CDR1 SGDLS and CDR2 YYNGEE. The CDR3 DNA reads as TGTGCCAGCAGCGTTACCGGGGGGGCCTACAATGAGCAGTTCTTC. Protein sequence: CASSVTGGAYNEQFF. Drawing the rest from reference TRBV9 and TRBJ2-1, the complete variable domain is DSGVTQTPKHLITATGQRVTLRCSPRSGDLSVYWYQQSLDQGLQFLIQYYNGEERAKGNILERFSAQQFPDLHSELNLSSLELGDSALYFCASSVTGGAYNEQFFGPGTRLTVL.

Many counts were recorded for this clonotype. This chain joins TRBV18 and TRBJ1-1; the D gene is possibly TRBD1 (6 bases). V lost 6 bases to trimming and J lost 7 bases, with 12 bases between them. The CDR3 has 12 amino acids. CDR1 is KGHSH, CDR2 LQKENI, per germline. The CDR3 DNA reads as TGTGCCAGCTCCTCGGACAGAAATGAAGCTTTCTTT. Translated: CASSSDRNEAFF.

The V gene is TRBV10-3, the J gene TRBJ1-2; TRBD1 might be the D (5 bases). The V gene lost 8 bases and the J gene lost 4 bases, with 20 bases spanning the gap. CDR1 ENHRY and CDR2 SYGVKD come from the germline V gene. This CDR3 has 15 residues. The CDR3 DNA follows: TGTGCCATCCGGGACTCCGGAACCCCTAGCTATGGCTACACCTTC. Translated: CAIRDSGTPSYGYTF.

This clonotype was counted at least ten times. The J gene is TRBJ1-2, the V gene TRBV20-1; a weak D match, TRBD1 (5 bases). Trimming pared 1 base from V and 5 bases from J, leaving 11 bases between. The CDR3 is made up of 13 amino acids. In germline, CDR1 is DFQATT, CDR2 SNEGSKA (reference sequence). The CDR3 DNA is TGCAGTGCTAGAGGGGGGACCGCTTATGGCTACACCTTC. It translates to CSARGGTAYGYTF.

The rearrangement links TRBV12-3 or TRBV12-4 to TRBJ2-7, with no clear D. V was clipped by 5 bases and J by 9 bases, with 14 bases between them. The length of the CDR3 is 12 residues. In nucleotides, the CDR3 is TGTGCCAGCAGTGGGAACGACCGAGTGCAGTACTTC. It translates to CASSGNDRVQYF.

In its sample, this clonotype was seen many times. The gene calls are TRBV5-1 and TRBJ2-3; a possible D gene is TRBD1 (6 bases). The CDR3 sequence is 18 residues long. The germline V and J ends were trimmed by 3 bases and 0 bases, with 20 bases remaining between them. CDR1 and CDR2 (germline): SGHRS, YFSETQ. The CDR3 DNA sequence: TGCGCCAGCAGCTCAACTGCTCAGGGGCATCCTAGCACAGATACGCAGTATTTT. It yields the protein CASSSTAQGHPSTDTQYF.

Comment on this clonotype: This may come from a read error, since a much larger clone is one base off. The chain's CDR3 is CASSSSGAGPTGELFF. For the CDR3, the DNA is TGTGCCAGCAGCTCCTCCGGGGCAGGTCCCACCGGGGAGCTGTTTTTT. V is TRBV13 and J is TRBJ2-2, with D perhaps assigned TRBD1 or TRBD2 (5 bases each). The CDR3 is 16 residues long. Germline CDR1 reads PRHDT; CDR2 reads FYEKMQ (reference sequence). V was clipped by 4 bases and J by 4 bases, with 16 bases between them.